This T cell receptor beta chain emerged from a study of regulatory T cells in long-lasting Graves disease. Time point given: persistent/refractory GD, antithyroid drugs over 5 years with positive TRAb. RNA from PBMCs was the source of the TCR library. This clonotype was found a few times. Building the TCR beta libraries relied on iRepertoire HTBI primers, and CDR3 regions underwent Arm-PCR. Each CDR3 protein gets one entry after TCRdb re-called the multiplex PCR reads with MiXCR. The sample lists 500,000 to 700,000 distinct CDR3 sequences; around 30% were seen once. There are 15 residues in the CDR3. The V end was cut by 0 bases, the J end by 6 bases, with 12 bases between. Looked up from germline, CDR1 is SEHNR and CDR2 is FQNEAQ (reference sequence).

This TCR came from a female donor with Graves disease. The sample here was peripheral blood mononuclear cells (PBMCs), taken when the disease was refractory, from a patient treated with antithyroid drugs. J is TRBJ1-5 and V is TRBV7-9; possible D gene TRBD1, 5 bases. The DNA of the CDR3 is TGTGCCAGCAGCTTAGCCGAGGGGCGGACTCAGCCCCAGCATTTT. Its protein product is CASSLAEGRTQPQHF.